The clone carrying this T cell receptor beta chain was counted at least ten times. Its antigen is not identified. Each of the sorted populations had a purity greater than 98%. The sample belongs to a study of beta chain features in type 1 diabetes. Study-wide context: Cell yields, gender and age were comparable in patients and healthy donors. Whole-study findings and limits: Naive, central memory and Treg TCRB repertoires seemed to resemble each other more closely in patients than they did in healthy donors. Any HLA effect on TCRB rearrangement was left unresolved by small sub-analyses.

The whole isolated RNA underwent reverse transcription, so sequencing captured expressed TCRB transcripts. TCRdb's copy holds only in-frame clones and misses some; the assay was immunoSEQ multiplex PCR. The sample contains about 150,000 clones, 11% of which appear only once. The V and J ends lost 6 bases and 1 base, in that order; junction bases with no gene match: 4. The germline CDR1 and CDR2 sequences are LNHDA and SQIVND (reference sequence). The CDR3 extends over 15 amino acids. What was sequenced was central memory CD4+ T cells from blood. V usage is TRBV19 and J usage is TRBJ2-3; the match to TRBD1 covers 10 bases. The sequence was obtained from a man in his late teens or twenties in good health. Written as DNA, the CDR3 is TGTGCCAGTAGAGGGACAGGGGAGGGCACAGATACGCAGTATTTT. It specifies CASRGTGEGTDTQYF.